This TCR beta chain came from a study of cytomegalovirus exposure and HLA in healthy donors. Study-wide results and caveats: In the analysis, some V segments, TRBV6-2 and TRBV6-3 included, were excluded as indistinguishable.

The CDR3 is 17 residues long. The germline CDR1 and CDR2 sequences are SGHTA and FQGTGA. Losses at the gene ends were 1 base for V and 4 bases for J; bases not matched to a gene: 10. With regard to this clone: Its target is unknown.

In the PCR, 60 Vbeta and 13 Jbeta primers were used. Sequenced by immunoSEQ multiplex PCR; TCRdb stores in-frame clones only, minus some. The sample holds about 150,000 clones, roughly 66% seen once. The chain couples TRBV7-3 to TRBJ2-1, with TRBD1 matching over 7 bases. The sequence was collected from a woman in her late teens or twenties in good health and CMV-seronegative. Input material: PBMCs. The CDR3 DNA reads as TGTGCCAGCAGCTTAAGAGGGGACAGACGAAATTACAATGAGCAGTTCTTC. This encodes CASSLRGDRRNYNEQFF.